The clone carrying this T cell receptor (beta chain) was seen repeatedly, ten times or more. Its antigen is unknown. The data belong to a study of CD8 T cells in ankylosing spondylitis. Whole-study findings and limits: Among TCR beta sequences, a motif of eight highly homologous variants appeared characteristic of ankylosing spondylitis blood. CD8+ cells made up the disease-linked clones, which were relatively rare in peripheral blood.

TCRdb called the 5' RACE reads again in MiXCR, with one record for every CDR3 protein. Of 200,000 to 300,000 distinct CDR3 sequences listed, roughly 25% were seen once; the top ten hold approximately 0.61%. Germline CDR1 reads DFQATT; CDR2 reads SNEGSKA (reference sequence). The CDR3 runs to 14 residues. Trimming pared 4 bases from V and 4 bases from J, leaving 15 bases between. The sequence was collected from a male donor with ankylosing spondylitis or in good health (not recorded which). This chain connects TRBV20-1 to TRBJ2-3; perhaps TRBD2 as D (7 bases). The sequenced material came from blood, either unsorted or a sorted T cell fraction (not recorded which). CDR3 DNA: TGCAGTGCTATCCGTGGGGGGGGCGCAGATACGCAGTATTTT. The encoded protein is CSAIRGGGADTQYF.